The text below deals with one T cell receptor beta chain. The same CDR3 is also encoded by other DNA sequences in this sample. This entry comes from a study of shared clonotypes between healthy human individuals. Whole-study context: The cohort comprised a couple of women and a few men. Their ages spanned 18 to 49 years.

Donors comprised healthy HIV-negative adults lacking recent acute infections or vaccinations. The method was immunoSEQ multiplex PCR; TCRdb's version includes in-frame clones alone and lacks a portion of them. Of some 470,000 clones in the sample, approximately 80% are singletons; the top ten hold 13%. The CDR3 spans 14 residues. Germline loops: CDR1 SGDLS, CDR2 YYNGEE. V lost 2 bases and J lost 2; bases outside the gene matches: 1. The J gene is TRBJ1-3, the V gene TRBV9; 7 bases map to TRBD1. The TCR comes from a woman between 35 and 50 years old in good health. Some clones in this sample may be carry-over from other donors' samples. Specimen: PBMCs. The CDR3 region is CASSVGTAGNTIYF. The CDR3 nucleotides read TGTGCCAGCAGCGTTGGGACAGCTGGAAACACCATATATTTT.